These T cell receptor beta chains were read from a single sample in a study of T cells in Graves' hyperthyroidism and ophthalmopathy. Via MiXCR, TCRdb re-called the multiplex PCR reads, giving one row per CDR3 protein. The sample lists 370,000 or so distinct CDR3 sequences, around an eighth occurring once. Material for sequencing was blood. These receptors all come from a man younger than 40 with Graves' hyperthyroidism that later progressed to Graves' ophthalmopathy. Each CDR3 is given with its conserved first and last residue. D genes are given only for firm matches. Clone size appears in some rows only: once, few, many, or a class for an expanded clone.

v_call: TRBV6-6; d_call: .; clone_size: many; j_call: TRBJ2-2; cdr3_aa: CASSYSPGRTGELFF; cdr3_nt: TGTGCCAGCAGTTACTCCCCAGGGCGAACCGGGGAGCTGTTTTTT
v_call: TRBV7-2; d_call: TRBD2; clone_size: many; j_call: TRBJ2-5; cdr3_aa: CASSLARASGGAGETQYF; cdr3_nt: TGTGCCAGCAGCTTAGCTCGGGCTAGCGGGGGGGCCGGAGAGACCCAGTACTTC
v_call: TRBV7-9; d_call: TRBD2; clone_size: few; j_call: TRBJ2-7; cdr3_aa: CASSLASGGHLYEQYF; cdr3_nt: TGTGCCAGCAGCTTAGCTAGCGGGGGCCACCTCTACGAGCAGTACTTC
v_call: TRBV12-3/TRBV12-4; d_call: .; clone_size: many; j_call: TRBJ1-2; cdr3_aa: CASSSQQGNGYTF; cdr3_nt: TGTGCCAGCAGTTCCCAACAGGGAAATGGCTACACCTTC
v_call: TRBV11-2; d_call: .; clone_size: many; j_call: TRBJ2-2; cdr3_aa: CASSASVTTNTGELFF; cdr3_nt: TGTGCCAGCAGCGCCTCGGTGACTACGAACACCGGGGAGCTGTTTTTT
v_call: TRBV2; d_call: .; clone_size: many; j_call: TRBJ2-3; cdr3_aa: CANRPGGPPDTQYF; cdr3_nt: TGTGCCAACAGGCCCGGGGGGCCCCCAGATACGCAGTATTTT
v_call: TRBV13; d_call: .; clone_size: many; j_call: TRBJ2-1; cdr3_aa: CASSLGAGFNEQFF; cdr3_nt: TGTGCCAGCAGCTTAGGGGCGGGATTCAATGAGCAGTTCTTC
v_call: TRBV7-2; d_call: TRBD1; clone_size: many; j_call: TRBJ2-2; cdr3_aa: CASRTGTFNTGELFF; cdr3_nt: TGTGCCAGCAGGACAGGGACCTTCAACACCGGGGAGCTGTTTTTT
v_call: TRBV30; d_call: TRBD2; clone_size: .; j_call: TRBJ2-1; cdr3_aa: CARQREGNNEQFF; cdr3_nt: TGTGCCCGTCAGCGGGAGGGGAACAATGAGCAGTTCTTC
v_call: TRBV20-1; d_call: TRBD1; clone_size: many; j_call: TRBJ1-1; cdr3_aa: CSAEQGVNTEAFF; cdr3_nt: TGCAGTGCCGAACAGGGGGTAAACACTGAAGCTTTCTTT
v_call: TRBV29-1; d_call: .; clone_size: few; j_call: TRBJ2-1; cdr3_aa: CSVALTGHEQFF; cdr3_nt: TGCAGCGTTGCACTGACCGGGCATGAGCAGTTCTTC
v_call: TRBV12-3/TRBV12-4; d_call: TRBD2; clone_size: few; j_call: TRBJ2-5; cdr3_aa: CASTTSGAETQYF; cdr3_nt: TGTGCCAGCACGACTAGCGGGGCGGAGACCCAGTACTTC
v_call: TRBV5-8; d_call: .; clone_size: .; j_call: TRBJ1-5; cdr3_aa: CASSSGQLDQPQHF; cdr3_nt: TGTGCCAGCTCAAGCGGACAGCTTGATCAGCCCCAGCATTTT
v_call: TRBV19; d_call: .; clone_size: .; j_call: TRBJ2-7; cdr3_aa: CASSHSLFYEQYF; cdr3_nt: TGTGCCAGTAGTCACAGCCTTTTCTACGAGCAGTACTTC
v_call: TRBV6-5; d_call: TRBD1; clone_size: .; j_call: TRBJ1-3; cdr3_aa: CASSYELTGAISGNTIYF; cdr3_nt: TGTGCCAGCAGTTACGAGCTAACAGGGGCCATCTCTGGAAACACCATATATTTT
v_call: TRBV4-1; d_call: .; clone_size: .; j_call: TRBJ2-3; cdr3_aa: CASSQDANTDTQYF; cdr3_nt: TGCGCCAGCAGCCAAGATGCCAACACAGATACGCAGTATTTT
v_call: TRBV19; d_call: .; clone_size: .; j_call: TRBJ1-1; cdr3_aa: CASSTGARTEAFF; cdr3_nt: TGTGCCAGCTCCACCGGGGCTCGCACTGAAGCTTTCTTT
v_call: TRBV20-1; d_call: .; clone_size: many; j_call: TRBJ1-2; cdr3_aa: CSAYRTARGDGYTF; cdr3_nt: TGCAGTGCTTACAGGACAGCGAGGGGGGATGGCTACACCTTC
v_call: TRBV3-1; d_call: .; clone_size: .; j_call: TRBJ2-7; cdr3_aa: CASSRRDTSYEQYF; cdr3_nt: TGTGCCAGCAGCCGCCGGGACACCTCCTACGAGCAGTACTTC
v_call: TRBV11-2; d_call: .; clone_size: .; j_call: TRBJ1-6; cdr3_aa: CASNNGGVNSPLHF; cdr3_nt: TGTGCCAGCAACAATGGGGGGGTTAATTCACCCCTCCACTTT
v_call: TRBV5-1; d_call: TRBD2; clone_size: many; j_call: TRBJ2-3; cdr3_aa: CASSLAPGLAGGDTQYF; cdr3_nt: TGCGCCAGCAGCTTGGCCCCGGGACTAGCGGGGGGAGATACGCAGTATTTT
v_call: TRBV7-6; d_call: TRBD1; clone_size: .; j_call: TRBJ1-1; cdr3_aa: CASSLGQGVNTEAFF; cdr3_nt: TGTGCCAGCAGCTTAGGGCAGGGGGTTAACACTGAAGCTTTCTTT
v_call: TRBV11-2; d_call: .; clone_size: many; j_call: TRBJ2-7; cdr3_aa: CASREMVSTYEQYF; cdr3_nt: TGTGCCAGCAGGGAGATGGTCAGTACCTACGAGCAGTACTTC
v_call: TRBV29-1; d_call: .; clone_size: few; j_call: TRBJ2-2; cdr3_aa: CSVEGGRQGDTGELFF; cdr3_nt: TGCAGCGTTGAAGGGGGGAGGCAGGGAGACACCGGGGAGCTGTTTTTT
v_call: TRBV30; d_call: .; clone_size: many; j_call: TRBJ1-1; cdr3_aa: CAWSSYREVITEAFF; cdr3_nt: TGTGCCTGGAGTTCCTACAGGGAGGTGATCACTGAAGCTTTCTTT
v_call: TRBV12-3/TRBV12-4; d_call: .; clone_size: few; j_call: TRBJ2-7; cdr3_aa: CASSYTREQYF; cdr3_nt: TGTGCCAGCAGTTACACACGCGAGCAGTACTTC
v_call: TRBV5-1; d_call: .; clone_size: .; j_call: TRBJ1-1; cdr3_aa: CASSPAGATEAFF; cdr3_nt: TGCGCCAGCAGCCCGGCAGGGGCCACTGAAGCTTTCTTT
v_call: TRBV6-1; d_call: .; clone_size: few; j_call: TRBJ1-4; cdr3_aa: CASSGVGTVLWKLFF; cdr3_nt: TGTGCCAGCAGTGGGGTTGGGACCGTTCTGTGGAAACTGTTTTTT
v_call: TRBV5-4; d_call: .; clone_size: few; j_call: TRBJ1-6; cdr3_aa: CASSLEYDNSPLHF; cdr3_nt: TGTGCCAGCAGCTTGGAGTACGATAATTCACCCCTCCACTTT
v_call: TRBV7-9; d_call: TRBD2; clone_size: .; j_call: TRBJ2-1; cdr3_aa: CASSPWGGGNNEQFF; cdr3_nt: TGTGCCAGCAGCCCCTGGGGCGGGGGGAACAATGAGCAGTTCTTC
v_call: TRBV2; d_call: .; clone_size: many; j_call: TRBJ1-5; cdr3_aa: CASSEGGASNQPQHF; cdr3_nt: TGTGCCAGCAGTGAAGGGGGTGCGAGCAATCAGCCCCAGCATTTT
v_call: TRBV20-1; d_call: .; clone_size: many; j_call: TRBJ2-1; cdr3_aa: CSAPGPALNEQFF; cdr3_nt: TGCAGTGCACCGGGACCGGCCTTAAATGAGCAGTTCTTC
v_call: TRBV3-1; d_call: .; clone_size: .; j_call: TRBJ2-7; cdr3_aa: CASSPPGQGEQYF; cdr3_nt: TGTGCCAGCAGCCCCCCAGGACAAGGAGAGCAGTACTTC
v_call: TRBV24-1; d_call: .; clone_size: many; j_call: TRBJ1-1; cdr3_aa: CATTDGLNTEAFF; cdr3_nt: TGTGCCACCACGGACGGACTGAACACTGAAGCTTTCTTT
v_call: TRBV30; d_call: .; clone_size: few; j_call: TRBJ1-1; cdr3_aa: CAWSFYNTEAFF; cdr3_nt: TGTGCCTGGAGTTTTTATAACACTGAAGCTTTCTTT
v_call: TRBV5-6; d_call: .; clone_size: many; j_call: TRBJ2-7; cdr3_aa: CASSLGVRVDEQYF; cdr3_nt: TGTGCCAGCAGCTTGGGAGTGCGGGTCGACGAGCAGTACTTC
v_call: TRBV12-3/TRBV12-4; d_call: .; clone_size: .; j_call: TRBJ1-1; cdr3_aa: CASSKAENTEAFF; cdr3_nt: TGTGCCAGCAGTAAGGCAGAGAACACTGAAGCTTTCTTT
v_call: TRBV3-1; d_call: TRBD1; clone_size: many; j_call: TRBJ1-4; cdr3_aa: CASSRGQGGEKLFF; cdr3_nt: TGTGCCAGCAGCCGCGGACAGGGAGGGGAAAAACTGTTTTTT
v_call: TRBV28; d_call: .; clone_size: many; j_call: TRBJ2-5; cdr3_aa: CASSLRIRRQETQYF; cdr3_nt: TGTGCCAGCAGTTTACGAATCAGGCGCCAAGAGACCCAGTACTTC